The entry below gives a single TCR beta chain sequence along with its context. The antigen is unknown. The sample is drawn from a study of CD8 T cells in ankylosing spondylitis. TCRdb passed the 5' RACE reads through MiXCR, listing each CDR3 protein once. The sample carries 250,000 to 300,000 distinct CDR3 sequences, 20% recorded once. V lost 7 bases to trimming and J lost 4 bases; unmatched junction nucleotides: 16. The CDR3 has 17 residues. Overall study findings and caveats: Typical of ankylosing spondylitis blood, it appeared, was a TCR beta motif of about eight highly homologous variants.

Sequencing was carried out using blood, either unsorted or a sorted T cell fraction (not recorded which). This clonotype was obtained from a male donor with ankylosing spondylitis or in good health (not recorded which). The chain couples TRBV12-3 or TRBV12-4 to TRBJ1-1; TRBD1 matches 9 bases. The CDR3 reads CASTTYGTGLYLTEAFF. CDR3 DNA sequence: TGTGCCAGCACCACCTACGGGACAGGGCTATATCTCACTGAAGCTTTCTTT.